These T cell receptor beta chains were read from a single sample in a study of CD8 T cell repertoires and HIV-1 epitope variants. These receptors' antigens are unknown. Sequenced by immunoSEQ multiplex PCR; TCRdb stores in-frame clones only, minus some. The sample gives roughly 6,600 clones, around two thirds of which show up once; over 35% is in the top ten. The sequenced sample consisted of cultured CD8+ T cells derived from PBMCs. The receptors stem from a male donor with HIV. CDR3s include the opening cysteine and the closing phenylalanine or tryptophan. D genes are given only for firm matches. Clone size, where shown, is once, few, many, or a class for clones that have expanded.

NA	NA	TRBV28	TRBJ2-3	TGTGCCATCCCGGCAGGGGATGGTCTCACAGATACGCAGTATTTT	CAIPAGDGLTDTQYF
NA	TRBD1	TRBV11-2	TRBJ2-7	TGTGCCAGCAGCTTAGAAGCAGGGGACAGGTCAGGCGAGCAGTACTTC	CASSLEAGDRSGEQYF
NA	NA	TRBV19	TRBJ2-1	TGTGCCAGTAGTATAATGACGAGGGGCTCCTACAATGAGCAGTTCTTC	CASSIMTRGSYNEQFF
NA	TRBD1	TRBV7-2	TRBJ2-5	TGTGCCAGCAGCTTAGTGGACAGGGCAGAGACCCAGTACTTC	CASSLVDRAETQYF
NA	TRBD2	TRBV4-1	TRBJ2-1	TGCGCCAGCAGCCAAAGGGCTAGCGGTACGGGAGGCGATGAGCAGTTCTTC	CASSQRASGTGGDEQFF
NA	NA	TRBV7-9	TRBJ2-3	TGTGCCAGCAGCCCCTCAGTAGACTCTCCCAAAGACGATACGCAGTATTTT	CASSPSVDSPKDDTQYF
few	NA	TRBV21-1	TRBJ1-1	TGTGCCAGCAGCGAAAGGACTGAAGCTTTCTTT	CASSERTEAFF
NA	NA	TRBV5-1	TRBJ2-7	TGCGCCAGCAGCTTGGGGTACGAGCAGTACTTC	CASSLGYEQYF
NA	NA	TRBV6-1	TRBJ1-5	TGTGCCAGCAGTGAAGGATTGAATAGCAATCAGCCCCAGCATTTT	CASSEGLNSNQPQHF
few	NA	TRBV28	TRBJ1-5	TGTGCCAGCAGTATCAGGACAGGCAATCAGCCCCAGCATTTT	CASSIRTGNQPQHF
NA	TRBD1	TRBV7-3	TRBJ1-1	TGTGCCAGCAGCTTAATGGCAGGGGGTGGCACTGAAGCTTTCTTT	CASSLMAGGGTEAFF
once	TRBD2	TRBV19	TRBJ2-1	TGTGCCAGTAGTATCCCTAGCGGGGGGAACAATGAGCAGTTCTTC	CASSIPSGGNNEQFF
NA	TRBD1	TRBV5-1	TRBJ2-3	TGCGCCAGCAGCTTCGGACAGGGAGGCACAGATACGCAGTATTTT	CASSFGQGGTDTQYF
few	TRBD1	TRBV29-1	TRBJ1-1	TGCAGCGGAGACAGGGACACTGAAGCTTTCTTT	CSGDRDTEAFF
NA	NA	TRBV5-1	TRBJ1-2	TGCGCCAGCAGCGTAGACGGTCCCTATGGCTACACCTTC	CASSVDGPYGYTF
NA	NA	TRBV5-1	TRBJ1-1	TGCGCCAGCAGCTTGGGCAGGGAAGCTTTCTTT	CASSLGREAFF
NA	TRBD1	TRBV5-5	TRBJ2-3	TGTGCCAGCAGTCTTCTTCCCGGTCAGGGGGCGGAAAGCACAGATACGCAGTATTTT	CASSLLPGQGAESTDTQYF
few	NA	TRBV19	TRBJ1-1	TGTGCCAGTAGTATTGGAGGGAACACTGAAGCTTTCTTT	CASSIGGNTEAFF
NA	NA	TRBV30	TRBJ2-7	TGTGCCTGGACCTACAGGGCCGCGGGCGAGCAGTACTTC	CAWTYRAAGEQYF
once	TRBD2	TRBV30	TRBJ2-5	TGTGCCTGGGTTAGCGGGGGGAACCAAGAGACCCAGTACTTC	CAWVSGGNQETQYF
NA	NA	TRBV28	TRBJ2-7	TGTGCCAGCAGTCCCTGGTGGAGGGACTTACGGAGCTCCTACGAGCAGTACTTC	CASSPWWRDLRSSYEQYF
NA	TRBD1	TRBV30	TRBJ2-3	TGTGCCTGGAGGATTCAGGGGGCGGCAGATACGCAGTATTTT	CAWRIQGAADTQYF
NA	TRBD1	TRBV7-3	TRBJ1-1	TGTGCCAGCAGCTCTCCGGACAGGGGGCTTGTTGAAGCTTTCTTT	CASSSPDRGLVEAFF
NA	NA	TRBV4-2	TRBJ2-5	TGTGCCAGCAGCCAAGAACGGGGATTACAAGAGACCCAGTACTTC	CASSQERGLQETQYF
NA	TRBD2	TRBV28	TRBJ2-7	TGTGCCAGCAGTCTAACAACTAGCGGGAGTATGAAGGAGCAGTACTTC	CASSLTTSGSMKEQYF
NA	NA	TRBV20-1	TRBJ2-7	TGCAGTGCTAGAGAGGTGTACGAGCAGTACTTC	CSAREVYEQYF
NA	NA	TRBV28	TRBJ2-5	TGTGCCAGCAGTACACAACTGGGGGGCCCGGAGACCCAGTACTTC	CASSTQLGGPETQYF
NA	NA	TRBV7-3	TRBJ2-1	TGTGCCAGCAGTTGGAGACAGAGCTCCTACAATGAGCAGTTCTTC	CASSWRQSSYNEQFF
NA	NA	TRBV7-6	TRBJ2-7	TGTGCCAGCAGCCCCGGGACGGACTCCTACGAGCAGTACTTC	CASSPGTDSYEQYF
NA	TRBD2	TRBV6-5	TRBJ2-3	TGTGCCAGCAGTTCCTGGACTAGCGGGGACACAGATACGCAGTATTTT	CASSSWTSGDTDTQYF
few	TRBD2	TRBV5-1	TRBJ2-7	TGCGCCAGCAGCAACTCGGTAGCGGGAGTCGGGGAGCAGTACTTC	CASSNSVAGVGEQYF
once	TRBD2	TRBV9	TRBJ2-3	TGTGCCAGCAGCGCCGGTGTTAGCGGGAGGGCCGAAGATACGCAGTATTTT	CASSAGVSGRAEDTQYF
once	TRBD1	TRBV9	TRBJ2-7	TGTGCCAGCAGCGTAGAGGGACAGTCCTACGAGCAGTACTTC	CASSVEGQSYEQYF
NA	NA	TRBV19	TRBJ1-1	TGTGCCAGTAGTATACTCTCTGGGGGCACTGAAGCTTTCTTT	CASSILSGGTEAFF
NA	TRBD1	TRBV2	TRBJ2-3	TGTGCCAGCACGGGACAGGGCGGCACAGATACGCAGTATTTT	CASTGQGGTDTQYF
NA	NA	TRBV2	TRBJ2-5	TGTGCCAGCTCTGAGACTCCTATCATCCAAGAGACCCAGTACTTC	CASSETPIIQETQYF
NA	TRBD1	TRBV15	TRBJ2-6	TGTGCCACCAGCAGAGGGGACAGCCCCACGCCTGGGGCCAACGTCCTGACTTTC	CATSRGDSPTPGANVLTF
NA	NA	TRBV10-2	TRBJ2-5	TGCGCCAGCAGTGAGAACGATGGGACTCCGGAGGGGGAGACCCAGTACTTC	CASSENDGTPEGETQYF
once	NA	TRBV28	TRBJ2-5	TGTGCCAGCAGTTTATTGCCGAAAGAGACCCAGTACTTC	CASSLLPKETQYF
once	NA	TRBV5-6	TRBJ1-6	TGTGCCAGCAGCTTATGGGAGGAGGATTCACCCCTCCACTTT	CASSLWEEDSPLHF
NA	TRBD1	TRBV2	TRBJ2-7	TGTGCCAGCAGTGAAGGGACAGGGACCTACGAGCAGTACTTC	CASSEGTGTYEQYF
NA	NA	TRBV28	TRBJ2-5	TGTGCCAGCAGTTCCCCTAGCGACCAAGAGACCCAGTACTTC	CASSSPSDQETQYF
NA	TRBD1	TRBV7-3	TRBJ2-1	TGTGCCAGCAGCACAGGGGGACAGGGGTACAATGAGCAGTTCTTC	CASSTGGQGYNEQFF
NA	NA	TRBV7-6	TRBJ1-1	TGTGCCAGCAGCTCTTTTAGCGGGAACACTGAAGCTTTCTTT	CASSSFSGNTEAFF
NA	NA	TRBV19	TRBJ2-1	TGTGCCAGTAGTATCGACGGGAGCTCCTACAATGAGCAGTTCTTC	CASSIDGSSYNEQFF